These 28 T cell receptor beta chains share one sample of origin, sequenced in a study of CD8 T cells in Susac syndrome. Reverse transcription of roughly 0.5 to 1 ug RNA used random hexamers. MiXCR, run by TCRdb on the immunoSEQ multiplex PCR reads, gives a single entry per CDR3 protein. The repertoire holds hundreds of thousands of distinct CDR3 sequences, with over 85% as singletons. The material sequenced was CD4+ T cells from PBMCs. Receptors originate from a human donor with multiple sclerosis.

The CDR3 DNA reads TGTGCCAGTAAGGACGCCGATTTTAACTATGGCTACACCTTC. It translates to CASKDADFNYGYTF. The chain employs TRBV19 and TRBJ1-2; D is ambiguous. The germline gives CDR1 LNHDA, CDR2 SQIVND (reference sequence). The CDR3 has 14 residues. V shed 7 bases and J shed 1 base, with 13 bases lying between them.

Worth noting for this clonotype: An end of the junction does not agree with germline; a read error may underlie this. This sequence joins TRBV6-6 and TRBJ2-7; TRBD1 matches at 10 bases. Germline V lookup: CDR1 MNHNY, CDR2 SVGAGI (reference sequence). This CDR3 has 15 amino acids. CDR3 DNA: TGTGCCAGCAGTCCCCGACAGGGGGCTGCCTACGGGCAGTACTTC. Its translation is CASSPRQGAAYGQYF.

The V gene is TRBV29-1, the J gene TRBJ1-1; 7 bases are a match to TRBD1. J gave up 2 bases and V 3 bases, and 6 bases lay outside the gene matches. Germline CDR1 reads SQVTM; CDR2 reads ANQGSEA. CDR3 length equals 14 residues. CDR3 loop: CSVERGTVNTEAFF. The CDR3 DNA reads as TGCAGCGTTGAGCGAGGGACAGTAAACACTGAAGCTTTCTTT.

CDR3 bases: TGTGCCAGCAGCGTAGCCCCCGCCTACGAGCAGTACTTC. Translated, it gives CASSVAPAYEQYF. The chain couples TRBV9 to TRBJ2-7; no reliable D call. CDR3 size: 13 residues. The V end was cut by 0 bases, the J end by 2 bases, with 6 bases between. The V gene's germline CDR1 is SGDLS and CDR2 YYNGEE.

The rearrangement links TRBV6-5 to TRBJ1-1; D call uncertain. V lost 2 bases and J lost 5, with 6 bases in between. The CDR3 runs to 12 residues. CDR1 is MNHEY and CDR2 is SVGAGI in the germline V gene. The CDR3 reads CASSYAGTEAFF. DNA for the CDR3: TGTGCCAGCAGTTACGCGGGGACTGAAGCTTTCTTT.

This clonotype occurred once. The J gene is TRBJ1-3, the V gene TRBV2, with D possibly TRBD1 on 5 matching bases. V was shortened by 6 bases and J by 0 bases, with 15 bases between the two germline ends. The CDR3 runs 16 residues. Germline CDR1 is SNHLY and CDR2 is FYNNEI. CDR3 amino acids: CASSDDSLFSGNTIYF. Here the CDR3 DNA reads TGTGCCAGCAGCGATGACAGTCTATTCTCTGGAAACACCATATATTTT.

The CDR3 nucleotides are TGCAGCGTTGTCAGCCTCCCCGGGGAGCTGTTTTTT. As protein: CSVVSLPGELFF. The chain carries TRBV29-1 and TRBJ2-2; D is ambiguous. The V end lost 4 bases, the J end lost 6 bases, and 9 bases lay between the germline ends. The CDR3 loop spans 12 amino acids. Germline lookup yields CDR1 SQVTM and CDR2 ANQGSEA.

V and J are TRBV29-1 and TRBJ1-5, with 7 bases identical to TRBD1. This CDR3 has 13 amino acids. CDR1 SQVTM and CDR2 ANQGSEA come from the germline V gene. With 6 bases clipped from V and 7 bases from J, the junction kept 9 bases outside the gene matches. CDR3 nucleotides: TGCAGCGTCCAAACAGGGGACGGGCAGCCCCAGCATTTT. Translation: CSVQTGDGQPQHF. The complete variable domain, with remaining parts taken from reference TRBV29-1 and TRBJ1-5, reads SAVISQKPSRDICQRGTSLTIQCQVDSQVTMMFWYRQQPGQSLTLIATANQGSEATYESGFVIDKFPISRPNLTFSTLTVSNMSPEDSSIYLCSVQTGDGQPQHFGDGTRLSIL.

The chain employs TRBV27 and TRBJ1-5; a weak D match, TRBD1 (5 bases). With 5 bases removed from V and 3 bases from J, the gap between germline ends came to 11 bases. CDR1 and CDR2 from the germline V gene are MNHEY and SMNVEV (reference sequence). CDR3 length: 14 amino acids. The CDR3 sequence is CASSRSGTNQPQHF. CDR3 DNA: TGTGCCAGCAGTCGATCGGGGACCAATCAGCCCCAGCATTTT.

This chain joins TRBV28 and TRBJ1-2; 9 bases agree with TRBD1. The CDR3 extends over 13 amino acids. CDR1 is MDHEN and CDR2 is SYDVKM in the germline V gene. Unmatched junction bases numbered 6, after V lost 7 bases and J lost 6 bases. For the CDR3, the DNA is TGTGCCAGCACCAAGGGACAGGGTGATGGCTACACCTTC. Translating gives CASTKGQGDGYTF.

The chain links TRBV6-4 to TRBJ1-6; 7 bases are a match to TRBD1. CDR3 length equals 16 residues. The trim removed 2 bases at V and 8 bases at J, leaving 9 bases unmatched. Germline values: CDR1 MRHNA, CDR2 SNTAGT. CDR3 protein: CASSDRRQGGHSPLHF. The CDR3 nucleotides are TGTGCCAGCAGTGACCGGAGACAGGGAGGTCATTCACCCCTCCACTTT.

This chain uses TRBV5-1 with TRBJ2-2, with D perhaps matching TRBD1 or TRBD2 (6 bases each). In germline, CDR1 is SGHRS, CDR2 YFSETQ. V was shortened by 4 bases and J by 4 bases, with 11 bases between the two germline ends. The CDR3 contains 14 residues. CDR3 in amino acids: CASSAGQRTGELFF. CDR3 coding DNA: TGCGCCAGCAGCGCGGGACAACGCACCGGGGAGCTGTTTTTT.

The chain has TRBV4-2 and TRBJ1-3; possibly TRBD1 for D (5 bases). The germline V gene encodes CDR1 LGHNA and CDR2 YNFKEQ. This CDR3 is 20 amino acids long. Trimming removed 0 bases from V and 0 bases from J, with 21 bases in between. The CDR3 sequence is CASSQDGEGMRLSSGNTIYF. Written as DNA, the CDR3 is TGTGCCAGCAGCCAAGATGGGGAGGGGATGCGTCTTAGCTCTGGAAACACCATATATTTT.

This chain connects TRBV24-1 to TRBJ2-1; 9 bases agree with TRBD1. Germline CDR1 KGHDR, CDR2 SFDVKD. This CDR3 is built from 16 residues. The J segment lost 2 bases and the V segment lost 3 bases, leaving 4 bases of the junction unmatched. This CDR3 is CATSDPTGGPYNEQFF. The CDR3 DNA reads as TGTGCCACCAGTGATCCGACAGGGGGACCCTACAATGAGCAGTTCTTC.

The chain employs TRBV3-1 and TRBJ2-1, with 7 bases identical to TRBD2. The germline gives CDR1 LGHDT, CDR2 YNNKEL (reference sequence). CDR3 length: 18 residues. J gave up 0 bases and V 4 bases, and 12 bases lay outside the gene matches. In nucleotides, the CDR3 is TGTGCCAGCAGCCCAATTTGGGGGGGACGAAACTCCTACAATGAGCAGTTCTTC. Its translation: CASSPIWGGRNSYNEQFF.

The chain has TRBV18 and TRBJ2-1, with D perhaps given as TRBD1 or TRBD2 (5 bases each). The germline V gene encodes CDR1 KGHSH and CDR2 LQKENI. Trimming stripped 5 bases from V and 4 bases from J, with 9 bases between. The CDR3 runs 13 residues. CDR3 DNA sequence: TGTGCCAGCTCAGTCAGGGAGTACAATGAGCAGTTCTTC. Translation gives CASSVREYNEQFF.

This clonotype has a single count. The V gene is TRBV4-2, the J gene TRBJ2-3, with TRBD2 identical over 11 bases. V lost 3 bases and J lost 5; bases outside the gene matches: 4. CDR1 LGHNA and CDR2 YNFKEQ come from the germline V gene. The CDR3 contains 15 residues. The CDR3 loop reads CASSQIAGGRDTQYF. Written as DNA, the CDR3 is TGTGCCAGCAGCCAGATAGCGGGGGGGCGAGATACGCAGTATTTT.

This clonotype was found once. J is TRBJ2-7 and V is TRBV30, with TRBD2 identical over 8 bases. Germline CDR1 and CDR2: GTSNPN and SVGIG (reference sequence). The CDR3 runs to 13 residues. Losses at the gene ends were 4 bases for V and 3 bases for J; bases not matched to a gene: 5. The CDR3 spells CAWTPGGGYEQYF. CDR3 DNA: TGTGCCTGGACTCCGGGAGGGGGCTACGAGCAGTACTTC.

The rearrangement uses TRBV28 and TRBJ2-7; possible D gene TRBD1, 6 bases. CDR3 length: 14 amino acids. Germline V CDR1 and CDR2: MDHEN, SYDVKM. Trimming shortened V by 5 bases and J by 0 bases, and 11 bases separated the two germline ends. CDR3 protein: CASSKQGYSYEQYF. In DNA, the CDR3 is TGTGCCAGCAGTAAACAGGGTTACTCCTACGAGCAGTACTTC.

The chain carries TRBV5-1 and TRBJ2-1, with D uncertain. The CDR3 runs 15 residues. V lost 0 bases and J 3 bases, leaving 10 bases between the germline ends. The germline CDR1 and CDR2 sequences are SGHRS and YFSETQ. The CDR3 region is CASSLEGLDYNEQFF. The CDR3, as DNA: TGCGCCAGCAGCTTGGAGGGTTTGGACTACAATGAGCAGTTCTTC.

The chain joins TRBV3-1 to TRBJ1-1; a weak D match, TRBD1 (5 bases). Per the germline V gene, CDR1 is LGHDT and CDR2 is YNNKEL (reference sequence). CDR3 length: 17 amino acids. V was trimmed by 1 base and J by 1 base, leaving 16 bases between them. CDR3 sequence reads: CASSQGGGTTRNTEAFF. For the CDR3, the DNA is TGTGCCAGCAGCCAAGGGGGGGGTACAACCCGGAACACTGAAGCTTTCTTT.

The chain couples TRBV12-3 or TRBV12-4 to TRBJ2-7; D is unclear. V lost 2 bases and J lost 7, with 12 bases in between. The CDR3 totals 13 residues. In nucleotides, the CDR3 is TGTGCCAGCAGTTTATACCCCCTGGGGGAGCAGTACTTC. It is translated as CASSLYPLGEQYF.

The chain has TRBV19 and TRBJ2-7; no firm D call. CDR3 length: 12 residues. Germline values: CDR1 LNHDA, CDR2 SQIVND (reference sequence). The V end lost 5 bases, the J end lost 3 bases, and 8 bases lay between the germline ends. CDR3 amino acids: CASSRPNYEQYF. CDR3 bases: TGTGCCAGTAGTCGGCCCAACTACGAGCAGTACTTC.

The chain recombines TRBV24-1 with TRBJ2-1; maybe TRBD2 (5 bases). The CDR3 length is 18 residues. V dropped 6 bases and J dropped 1 base, with 21 bases sitting between them. Germline lookup yields CDR1 KGHDR and CDR2 SFDVKD. CDR3 in DNA: TGTGCCACCAGTCGGGAAACCCAGGTTGGATTTTCCTACAATGAGCAGTTCTTC. Translation gives CATSRETQVGFSYNEQFF.

The chain employs TRBV5-1 and TRBJ2-1; 7 bases agree with TRBD1. The CDR3 contains 14 residues. Germline V lookup: CDR1 SGHRS, CDR2 YFSETQ. The junction had 1 base not matched to a gene; V was cut back by 2 bases and J by 2 bases. The CDR3, as DNA: TGCGCCAGCAGCTTCGACAGGGCCTACAATGAGCAGTTCTTC. This sequence encodes CASSFDRAYNEQFF.

This sequence joins TRBV27 and TRBJ2-7; D is unclear. With 1 base removed from V and 4 bases from J, the gap between germline ends came to 20 bases. Germline-derived CDR1 and CDR2 are MNHEY and SMNVEV (reference sequence). The CDR3 contains 17 residues. CDR3 in amino acids: CASSLYKGTLNYYEQYF. CDR3 in DNA: TGTGCCAGCAGTTTATATAAGGGAACCCTCAATTATTACGAGCAGTACTTC.

The chain carries TRBV18 and TRBJ2-6; tentatively, D is TRBD1 or TRBD2 (5 bases each). This CDR3 is built from 18 residues. Germline V gives CDR1 KGHSH, CDR2 LQKENI. Trimming pared 0 bases from V and 0 bases from J, leaving 12 bases between. The CDR3 loop is CASSPPVGESSGANVLTF. As DNA, the CDR3 is TGTGCCAGCTCACCACCAGTGGGGGAGAGCTCTGGGGCCAACGTCCTGACTTTC.

The chain is built from TRBV6-1 and TRBJ2-6, with D maybe TRBD1 (6 bases). The CDR3 sequence is 16 residues long. With 6 bases removed from V and 0 bases from J, the gap between germline ends came to 12 bases. CDR1 and CDR2 from the germline V gene are MNHNS and SASEGT. This CDR3 is CASRDSPDSGANVLTF. As DNA, the CDR3 is TGTGCCAGCAGGGACAGCCCCGACTCTGGGGCCAACGTCCTGACTTTC.